This T cell receptor beta chain was profiled in a study of blood T cell repertoires in COVID-19 (TCRdb year 2020). As for the study more broadly: Samples from collaborators originated in the United States, Italy and Spain and spanned both the acute and convalescent phases of COVID-19. The material from the prospective study consisted of cDNA or gDNA derived from T cells, B-cell-depleted T cells, or PBMCs. Deeply sampled blood TCRbeta repertoires from subjects exposed to, actively infected with, or recovered from COVID-19 were included in the dataset. The repertoires were made available in a free public database intended to serve as a resource for research on the immune response to SARS-CoV-2. Samples came from the ongoing ImmuneRACE study (first 160 participants) plus 1,254 subjects from 6 global collaborators. Sample metadata almost always included a de-identified subject ID, COVID-19 status, age in years and sex. Where available, HLA class I and class II types were taken from metadata supplied by the sample provider and were not determined by assay-based typing.

The immunoSEQ Assay, a bias-controlled multiplex PCR, was used to amplify TCRbeta CDR3 regions from genomic DNA. The original pipeline was this. The number of nucleated cells in each sample was estimated by amplification of reference gene primers within the assay. To quantify the absolute abundance of each unique TCRbeta CDR3 rearrangement, sequence reads were collapsed and filtered. For each sample, productive Simpson clonality was calculated by taking the square root of Simpson's diversity index across productive rearrangements. Imported from immuneACCESS, the table was reduced by TCRdb to in-frame sequences with V and J called. These copies leave out some clones; in studies compared against another copy, an unresolved V gene accounts for under half, and the cause of the remainder is not known. V, J and clone size reflect that table, while D and trimming were determined from the DNA. Within this sample are roughly 97,000 clones, with 82% of them counted one time only. In total, the top ten clones hold less than 11% of the sample.

General conclusions and limits of the study: Clinical and demographic metadata were provided uncurated, with the amount varying by source and participant.

Each collaborating institution followed its own protocols to collect whole blood in K2EDTA tubes. For TCRbeta analysis, collaborator samples were shipped as frozen whole blood, as isolated PBMCs, or as DNA extracted from either sample type. As for this clone: Its antigen specificity is not known. Base qualities are not at hand, and no much larger clone is one base apart.

From V the trimming removes 9 bases and from J it removes 8 bases, while the gene matches leave 9 bases of the junction unaccounted for. Reading from cysteine to phenylalanine, the CDR3 counts 14 amino acids. The kept DNA is CDR3 alone, 42 bases in frame from the first base. Sequencing used peripheral blood. The receptor was isolated from a man between 65 and 85 years old with acute or convalescent COVID-19. The chain couples TRBV5-3 to TRBJ1-6; 9 bases in the junction line up with TRBD1. TRBV5-3 is labeled an ORF, and its function is uncertain. The nucleotides are TGTGCCACCCCCCCGAGGACAGGGGATTCACCCCTCCACTTT. This translates into CATPPRTGDSPLHF.